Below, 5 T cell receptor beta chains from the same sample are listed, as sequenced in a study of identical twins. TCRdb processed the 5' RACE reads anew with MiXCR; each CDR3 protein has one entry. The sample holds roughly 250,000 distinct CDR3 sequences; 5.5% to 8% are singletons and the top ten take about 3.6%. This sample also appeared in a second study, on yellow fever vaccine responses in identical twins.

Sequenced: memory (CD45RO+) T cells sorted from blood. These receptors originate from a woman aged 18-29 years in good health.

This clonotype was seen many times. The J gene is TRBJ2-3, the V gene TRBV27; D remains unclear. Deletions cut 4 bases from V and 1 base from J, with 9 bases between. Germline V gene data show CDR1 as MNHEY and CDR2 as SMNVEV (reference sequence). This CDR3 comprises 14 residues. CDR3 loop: CASSSYGGTDTQYF. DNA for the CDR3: TGTGCCAGCAGTTCTTATGGGGGCACAGATACGCAGTATTTT.

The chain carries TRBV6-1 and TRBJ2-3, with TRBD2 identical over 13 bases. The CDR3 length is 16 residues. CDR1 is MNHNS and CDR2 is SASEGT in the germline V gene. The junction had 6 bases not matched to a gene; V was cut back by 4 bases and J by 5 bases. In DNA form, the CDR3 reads TGTGCCAGCAGTGGTGGACTAGCGGGAGTAGGAGATACGCAGTATTTT. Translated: CASSGGLAGVGDTQYF.

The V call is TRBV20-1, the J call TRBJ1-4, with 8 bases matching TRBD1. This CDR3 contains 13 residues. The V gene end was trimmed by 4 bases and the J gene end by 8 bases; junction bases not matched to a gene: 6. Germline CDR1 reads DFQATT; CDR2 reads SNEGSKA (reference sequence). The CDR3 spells CSATRGLGEKLFF. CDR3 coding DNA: TGCAGTGCTACCAGGGGGCTAGGGGAAAAACTGTTTTTT.

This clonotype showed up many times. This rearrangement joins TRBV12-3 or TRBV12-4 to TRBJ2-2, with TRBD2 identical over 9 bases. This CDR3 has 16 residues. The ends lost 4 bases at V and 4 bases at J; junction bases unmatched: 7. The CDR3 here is CASSSTAGGVTGELFF. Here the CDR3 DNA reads TGTGCCAGCAGTTCGACGGCGGGAGGGGTCACCGGGGAGCTGTTTTTT.

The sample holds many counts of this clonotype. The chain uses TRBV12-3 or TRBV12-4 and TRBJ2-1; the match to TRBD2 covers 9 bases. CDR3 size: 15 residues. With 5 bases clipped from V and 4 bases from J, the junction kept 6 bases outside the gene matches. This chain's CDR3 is CASSLSGRRYNEQFF. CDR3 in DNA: TGTGCCAGCAGTCTGAGCGGGAGGCGTTACAATGAGCAGTTCTTC.